The 29 T cell receptor beta chains below were found in one sample sequenced in a study of blood T cell repertoires in COVID-19. Sequencing used immunoSEQ multiplex PCR; TCRdb keeps in-frame clones, though not all of them. The sample shows over 200,000 clones, about 86% of them seen only once. The material sequenced was peripheral blood. Receptors were obtained from a man aged 18-30 years with active or convalescent COVID-19.

V usage is TRBV7-2 and J usage is TRBJ2-7, with 13 bases aligning to TRBD2. This CDR3 has 17 amino acids. CDR1 is SGHTA, CDR2 FQGNSA, per germline. Losses at the gene ends were 5 bases for V and 8 bases for J; bases not matched to a gene: 15. Here the CDR3 reads CASSPASGLAGVGKQYF. CDR3 DNA: TGTGCCAGCAGCCCCGCCTCTGGACTAGCGGGAGTCGGGAAGCAGTACTTC.

The chain uses TRBV27 and TRBJ2-1; 7 nucleotides agree with TRBD2. Germline lookup yields CDR1 MNHEY and CDR2 SMNVEV (reference sequence). The V segment lost 3 bases and the J segment 4 bases; nucleotides outside the gene matches: 6. The CDR3 consists of 15 residues. The chain's CDR3 is CASSFSAAGYNEQFF. In DNA, the CDR3 is TGTGCCAGCAGTTTCTCGGCAGCGGGGTACAATGAGCAGTTCTTC.

The chain recombines TRBV27 with TRBJ2-1; 7 nucleotides agree with TRBD2. Unmatched junction bases numbered 11, after V lost 3 bases and J lost 6 bases. The CDR3 sequence is 16 residues long. Germline CDR1 and CDR2: MNHEY and SMNVEV (reference sequence). CDR3 in DNA: TGTGCCAGCAGTTTGTTGTCGAGCGGGAAGGGCAATGAGCAGTTCTTC. This gives the protein CASSLLSSGKGNEQFF.

The genes are TRBV28 and TRBJ1-4, with TRBD1 identical over 10 bases. The CDR3 extends over 16 amino acids. From germline, CDR1 is MDHEN and CDR2 SYDVKM. V gave up 5 bases and J gave up 10 bases; unmatched junction bases: 13. CDR3 DNA sequence: TGTGCCAGCAGTCCTTCGGGACAGGGGTCCGGGGGAAAACTGTTTTTT. Its translation: CASSPSGQGSGGKLFF.

About this clone itself: Other DNA sequences from this sample encode an identical CDR3 as well. The chain couples TRBV5-6 to TRBJ1-1; a weak D match, TRBD1 (5 bases). There are 12 residues in the CDR3. The germline V gene has CDR1 SGHDT and CDR2 YYEEEE. The germline V and J ends were trimmed by 0 bases and 6 bases, with 6 bases remaining between them. The CDR3 DNA reads as TGTGCCAGCAGCTTGGTCAGGGCTGAAGCTTTCTTT. Translation: CASSLVRAEAFF. Complete variable domain (other parts from reference TRBV5-6 and TRBJ1-1): DAGVTQSPTHLIKTRGQQVTLRCSPKSGHDTVSWYQQALGQGPQFIFQYYEEEERQRGNFPDRFSGHQFPNYSSELNVNALLLGDSALYLCASSLVRAEAFFGQGTRLTVV.

The chain carries TRBV30 and TRBJ2-3; 8 bases are shared with TRBD2. Germline-derived CDR1 and CDR2 are GTSNPN and SVGIG (reference sequence). The CDR3 is 18 amino acids. The ends lost 3 bases at V and 2 bases at J; junction bases unmatched: 16. This CDR3 reads CAWSFSHTSGYYTDTQYF. In DNA, the CDR3 is TGTGCCTGGAGCTTTAGCCATACTAGCGGATACTACACAGATACGCAGTATTTT.

The chain links TRBV30 to TRBJ1-6, with D unresolved. The CDR3 loop spans 17 amino acids. Trimming took 2 bases from V and 4 from J, leaving 18 bases between them. CDR1 is GTSNPN and CDR2 is SVGIG in the germline V gene (reference sequence). The CDR3: CAWSRGAAAPYNSPLHF. The CDR3 DNA reads as TGTGCCTGGAGTCGAGGTGCTGCAGCTCCTTATAATTCACCCCTCCACTTT.

This clone was counted a few times. The chain joins TRBV28 to TRBJ1-1; D unclear. The V gene lost 6 bases and the J gene lost 6 bases, with 11 bases spanning the gap. This CDR3 region has 12 residues. The germline V gene encodes CDR1 MDHEN and CDR2 SYDVKM. The DNA of the CDR3 is TGTGCCAGCAGGATTCTTAGTTCTGAAGCTTTCTTT. The encoded protein is CASRILSSEAFF. Filled out from reference TRBV28 and TRBJ1-1, the complete variable domain reads DVKVTQSSRYLVKRTGEKVFLECVQDMDHENMFWYRQDPGLGLRLIYFSYDVKMKEKGDIPEGYSVSREKKERFSLILESASTNQTSMYLCASRILSSEAFFGQGTRLTVV.

On this clone: The sample holds other DNA sequences that translate to the same CDR3. The chain employs TRBV6-5 and TRBJ1-3, with D unresolved. The V end lost 3 bases, the J end lost 0 bases, and 9 bases lay between the germline ends. The CDR3 covers 15 residues. The germline CDR1 and CDR2 sequences are MNHEY and SVGAGI. The CDR3, as DNA: TGTGCCAGCAGTTATTCACCAGGCTCTGGAAACACCATATATTTT. It yields the protein CASSYSPGSGNTIYF.

The chain carries TRBV5-4 and TRBJ2-4; TRBD1 matches at 7 bases. J gave up 11 bases and V 0 bases, and 11 bases lay outside the gene matches. The CDR3 runs to 15 residues. The germline gives CDR1 SGHNT, CDR2 YYREEE (reference sequence). CDR3 sequence (DNA): TGTGCCAGCAGCTTGGCTCAATCCGGACAGGTCGTTCAGTACTTC. Translated, it gives CASSLAQSGQVVQYF.

The chain links TRBV27 to TRBJ2-7, with D hard to call. The germline V gene has CDR1 MNHEY and CDR2 SMNVEV (reference sequence). V shed 2 bases and J shed 0 bases, with 8 bases lying between them. CDR3 length: 14 residues. CDR3 protein: CASSLQVSSYEQYF. The CDR3 DNA follows: TGTGCCAGCAGTTTACAGGTTAGCTCCTACGAGCAGTACTTC.

The V gene is TRBV19, the J gene TRBJ1-5; no firm D call. Germline assignment: CDR1 LNHDA and CDR2 SQIVND (reference sequence). V was shortened by 1 base and J by 3 bases, with 13 bases between the two germline ends. CDR3 length: 16 amino acids. Written as DNA, the CDR3 is TGTGCCAGTAGTATAGTGCGGGTATCTTACAATCAGCCCCAGCATTTT. The encoded protein is CASSIVRVSYNQPQHF.

This clone was counted between two and nine times. The chain employs TRBV6-2 or TRBV6-3 and TRBJ2-7; TRBD2 aligns across 8 bases. After removal of 5 bases from V and 2 bases from J, the junction contained 5 bases not matched to a gene. In germline, CDR1 is MNHEY, CDR2 SVGEGT. This CDR3 spans 14 amino acids. The CDR3 loop is CASSLAGLAYEQYF. CDR3 nucleotide sequence: TGTGCCAGCAGTCTAGCGGGTCTAGCCTACGAGCAGTACTTC.

This chain links TRBV29-1 with TRBJ1-2; D is unclear. Germline assignment: CDR1 SQVTM and CDR2 ANQGSEA. The CDR3 has 14 amino acids. The V end lost 1 base, the J end lost 5 bases, and 14 bases lay between the germline ends. The CDR3 spells CSVEVAPGGYGYTF. CDR3 coding DNA: TGCAGCGTTGAAGTCGCGCCGGGTGGGTATGGCTACACCTTC.

This clone was seen once. V and J are TRBV5-4 and TRBJ1-1, with a tentative D call TRBD1 (5 bases). Trimming pared 0 bases from V and 4 bases from J, leaving 10 bases between. Germline CDR1 is SGHNT and CDR2 is YYREEE (reference sequence). The CDR3 loop spans 14 amino acids. CDR3 residues: CASSLGQGRTEAFF. In DNA, the CDR3 is TGTGCCAGCAGCTTGGGTCAGGGCCGCACTGAAGCTTTCTTT.

V and J are TRBV9 and TRBJ2-1; TRBD2 matches 8 bases. CDR1 is SGDLS and CDR2 is YYNGEE in the germline V gene. V was pared by 2 bases and J by 14 bases, with 18 bases of the junction left unmatched. CDR3 size: 16 residues. This CDR3 reads CASSVSSGTLSGTEFF. DNA for the CDR3: TGTGCCAGCAGCGTGTCATCCGGGACACTTAGCGGGACGGAGTTCTTC.

The chain recombines TRBV5-1 with TRBJ2-3; maybe TRBD1 (5 bases). The V end was cut by 0 bases, the J end by 1 base, with 15 bases between. Germline values: CDR1 SGHRS, CDR2 YFSETQ. This CDR3 has 17 residues. The DNA of the CDR3 is TGCGCCAGCAGCTTGGTACCCAGGGATTCGGGCACAGATACGCAGTATTTT. It yields the protein CASSLVPRDSGTDTQYF.

The chain links TRBV28 to TRBJ2-1; 7 bases line up with TRBD1. V dropped 4 bases and J dropped 2; count of bases not matched to a gene: 5. Germline CDR1 reads MDHEN; CDR2 reads SYDVKM. The CDR3 contains 15 residues. The CDR3 spells CASSSPGGTYNEQFF. CDR3 DNA: TGTGCCAGCAGTTCGCCAGGGGGAACCTACAATGAGCAGTTCTTC. The variable domain in full, completed from reference TRBV28 and TRBJ2-1, reads DVKVTQSSRYLVKRTGEKVFLECVQDMDHENMFWYRQDPGLGLRLIYFSYDVKMKEKGDIPEGYSVSREKKERFSLILESASTNQTSMYLCASSSPGGTYNEQFFGPGTRLTVL.

This clone was found once. The rearrangement uses TRBV10-3 and TRBJ1-6, with TRBD1 matching 7 bases. The V gene end was trimmed by 4 bases and the J gene end by 4 bases; junction bases not matched to a gene: 7. This CDR3 is 16 amino acids long. Germline V gives CDR1 ENHRY, CDR2 SYGVKD. CDR3 region: CAISGQGRGYNSPLHF. CDR3 coding DNA: TGTGCCATCAGTGGACAGGGACGGGGTTATAATTCACCCCTCCACTTT.

This CDR3 is CASMGAGTSEQYF. CDR3 DNA: TGTGCCAGTATGGGGGCAGGGACGTCCGAGCAGTACTTC. V is TRBV19 and J is TRBJ2-7; D is possibly TRBD1 (6 bases). Per germline, CDR1 LNHDA and CDR2 SQIVND (reference sequence). This CDR3 spans 13 amino acids. Trimming took 7 bases from V and 6 from J, leaving 16 bases between them.

The chain carries TRBV5-4 and TRBJ2-7, with 8 bases aligning to TRBD2. Trimming at V came to 3 bases and at J to 1 base, leaving 3 bases not matched to a gene. The CDR3 is 14 residues long. Germline loops: CDR1 SGHNT, CDR2 YYREEE (reference sequence). The CDR3 sequence is CASSSAGGSYEQYF. Here the CDR3 DNA reads TGTGCCAGCAGCTCCGCGGGAGGATCCTACGAGCAGTACTTC.

The J gene is TRBJ1-1, the V gene TRBV5-4, with 8 nucleotides matching TRBD1. The CDR3 covers 15 residues. V lost 4 bases and J lost 1; bases outside the gene matches: 6. Germline CDR1 SGHNT, CDR2 YYREEE (reference sequence). The CDR3 DNA reads TGTGCCAGCAGCAATGCCGGGACAGGGAACACTGAAGCTTTCTTT. Translated: CASSNAGTGNTEAFF.

This clone was detected only a few times. This chain links TRBV7-9 with TRBJ2-7; 11 bases align to TRBD2. Trimming removed 5 bases from V and 2 bases from J; junction bases left unmatched: 8. The CDR3 contains 16 residues. Germline V CDR1 and CDR2: SEHNR, FQNEAQ (reference sequence). CDR3 DNA: TGTGCCAGCAGCCAGCTAGCGGGAGGACTCCCCTACGAGCAGTACTTC. Its translation is CASSQLAGGLPYEQYF.

The gene calls are TRBV19 and TRBJ1-3; D gene uncertain. Germline values: CDR1 LNHDA, CDR2 SQIVND (reference sequence). Trimming removed 5 bases from V and 0 bases from J, with 11 bases in between. The CDR3 consists of 15 residues. CDR3 loop: CASSVQDSSGNTIYF. In DNA form, the CDR3 reads TGTGCCAGTAGTGTTCAAGACTCCTCTGGAAACACCATATATTTT.

V usage is TRBV7-9 and J usage is TRBJ1-4; TRBD1 aligns across 7 bases. CDR1 is SEHNR, CDR2 FQNEAQ, per germline (reference sequence). The CDR3 is made up of 17 amino acids. J lost 3 bases, V lost 5 bases, and 12 bases had no gene match. CDR3 amino acids: CASSPGWVGTANEKLFF. CDR3 nucleotides: TGTGCCAGCAGCCCGGGGTGGGTGGGGACAGCTAATGAAAAACTGTTTTTT.

The chain links TRBV6-5 to TRBJ2-2; 10 bases match TRBD1. The CDR3 has 16 amino acids. Germline lookup yields CDR1 MNHEY and CDR2 SVGAGI. V trimming: 2 bases; J trimming: 7 bases; junction bases outside the gene matches: 7. The CDR3 DNA reads TGTGCCAGCAGTTACGGGACAGGGGTTTACGACGGGGAGCTGTTTTTT. Translating gives CASSYGTGVYDGELFF.

V and J are TRBV14 and TRBJ2-1; 11 nucleotides align to TRBD1. The CDR3 length is 18 residues. Germline CDR1 SGHDN, CDR2 FVKESK. The V and J ends lost 2 bases and 4 bases, in that order; junction bases with no gene match: 10. CDR3 sequence: CASSQPRKGQGVYNEQFF. The CDR3 coding sequence is TGTGCCAGCAGCCAACCTAGAAAGGGACAGGGGGTTTACAATGAGCAGTTCTTC. Combining the CDR3 with reference TRBV14 and TRBJ2-1 gives the whole variable domain EAGVTQFPSHSVIEKGQTVTLRCDPISGHDNLYWYRRVMGKEIKFLLHFVKESKQDESGMPNNRFLAERTGGTYSTLKVQPAELEDSGVYFCASSQPRKGQGVYNEQFFGPGTRLTVL.

V gene TRBV7-3 combines with J gene TRBJ2-1; 8 bases match TRBD2. V shed 4 bases and J 5 bases; nucleotides not matched to a gene: 13. This CDR3 spans 17 amino acids. Germline CDR1 reads SGHTA; CDR2 reads FQGTGA. Here the CDR3 DNA reads TGTGCCAGCAGCTCCCCGATACGGGAGGGGACTCACAATGAGCAGTTCTTC. This codes for CASSSPIREGTHNEQFF.

The chain joins TRBV19 to TRBJ1-1; 9 bases map to TRBD1. Germline V gene sequence: CDR1 LNHDA, CDR2 SQIVND (reference sequence). This CDR3 has 14 amino acids. V trimming: 7 bases; J trimming: 7 bases; junction bases outside the gene matches: 10. The chain's CDR3 is CASNVGQGNGEAFF. The CDR3 DNA sequence: TGTGCCAGTAATGTCGGACAGGGGAACGGTGAAGCTTTCTTT.